The 16 T cell receptor beta chains listed next were all sequenced from one sample in a study of cytomegalovirus exposure and HLA in healthy donors. Both 60 Vbeta primers and 13 Jbeta primers went into the PCR. Method: immunoSEQ multiplex PCR; TCRdb's copy keeps in-frame clones and lacks some. Of fewer than 150,000 clones in the sample, about 79% are singletons; the top ten hold roughly 4.2%. Input material: PBMCs. These TCRs come from a man aged 40-49 years in good health and CMV-seropositive.

The genes are TRBV28 and TRBJ1-1; maybe TRBD1 (6 bases). This CDR3 region has 15 residues. Germline-derived CDR1 and CDR2 are MDHEN and SYDVKM. V shed 6 bases and J shed 3 bases, with 17 bases lying between them. For the CDR3, the DNA is TGTGCCAGCAGCGTCGGAGGACAGAAGGACACTGAAGCTTTCTTT. It yields the protein CASSVGGQKDTEAFF.

The DNA for the CDR3 is TGTGCCAGCAGCTCCGACAGGCTGAACACCGGGGAGCTGTTTTTT. Its protein product is CASSSDRLNTGELFF. The J gene is TRBJ2-2, the V gene TRBV7-3; the D gene is possibly TRBD1 (6 bases). Germline-derived CDR1 and CDR2 are SGHTA and FQGTGA. V was trimmed by 4 bases and J by 1 base, leaving 10 bases between them. This CDR3 comprises 15 residues.

V gene TRBV30 combines with J gene TRBJ1-2, with a weak D call TRBD1 (6 bases). Germline V gene data show CDR1 as GTSNPN and CDR2 as SVGIG (reference sequence). V was pared by 3 bases and J by 4 bases, with 12 bases between. The CDR3 spans 13 residues. DNA of the CDR3: TGTGCCTGGAGAAGAGGACAGAGCTATGGCTACACCTTC. Translation gives CAWRRGQSYGYTF.

V gene TRBV7-2 combines with J gene TRBJ1-3, with D possibly matching TRBD1 (5 bases). Germline V gene data show CDR1 as SGHTA and CDR2 as FQGNSA. Trimming left V 5 bases short and J 0 bases short, with 11 bases between. The CDR3 totals 15 residues. The CDR3 here is CASSRGWGSGNTIYF. The CDR3 region has the DNA TGTGCCAGCAGCCGGGGGTGGGGCTCTGGAAACACCATATATTTT.

This clone was detected a few times. The V call is TRBV7-9, the J call TRBJ2-1; D is possibly TRBD2 (9 bases). Trimming shortened V by 10 bases and J by 3 bases, and 28 bases separated the two germline ends. The CDR3 is 18 residues long. Germline CDR1 SEHNR, CDR2 FQNEAQ (reference sequence). This CDR3 reads CATPRGRGGLPSYNEQFF. The CDR3 coding sequence is TGTGCCACTCCCAGGGGGCGGGGGGGCCTACCGAGCTACAATGAGCAGTTCTTC.

The J gene is TRBJ2-2, the V gene TRBV11-2; TRBD1 agrees at 8 bases. V gave up 4 bases and J gave up 6 bases; unmatched junction bases: 1. Germline V lookup: CDR1 SGHAT, CDR2 FQNNGV. The CDR3 sequence is 13 residues long. CDR3 DNA: TGTGCCAGCAGCTCCAGGGGGCCCGGGGAGCTGTTTTTT. Its protein is CASSSRGPGELFF.

In its sample, this clone is medium-sized. The chain employs TRBV6-4 and TRBJ2-1; 9 nucleotides align to TRBD2. V was pared by 0 bases and J by 7 bases, with 4 bases of the junction left unmatched. The CDR3 runs 15 residues. Germline V gene lookup returns CDR1 MRHNA and CDR2 SNTAGT. The CDR3 is CASSDSAGGRNEQFF. The CDR3 DNA reads TGTGCCAGCAGTGACTCGGCGGGAGGGCGGAATGAGCAGTTCTTC.

This clone was counted a single time. The CDR3 sequence: CASSLDSLPAQTQYF. Here the CDR3 DNA reads TGCGCCAGCAGCTTGGACTCCCTCCCCGCGCAGACCCAGTACTTC. This sequence joins TRBV5-1 and TRBJ2-5, with unresolved D. The V gene's germline CDR1 is SGHRS and CDR2 YFSETQ. This CDR3 has 15 residues. Trimming removed 0 bases from V and 6 bases from J, with 15 bases in between.

The V call is TRBV18, the J call TRBJ2-7, with a possible D match to TRBD1 (5 bases). Trimming removed 1 base at V and 4 bases at J, with 8 bases between. The CDR3 totals 13 residues. The germline CDR1 and CDR2 sequences are KGHSH and LQKENI. The CDR3, as DNA: TGTGCCAGCTCACCACGGACATCTTACGAGCAGTACTTC. This codes for CASSPRTSYEQYF.

This chain connects TRBV10-3 to TRBJ1-1; TRBD1 is a possible D gene (6 bases). Germline V gene lookup returns CDR1 ENHRY and CDR2 SYGVKD. V was trimmed by 4 bases and J by 2 bases, leaving 8 bases between them. CDR3 length: 13 amino acids. The CDR3 here is CAISGTANTEAFF. CDR3 DNA sequence: TGTGCCATCAGTGGGACAGCAAACACTGAAGCTTTCTTT.

The rearrangement joins TRBV7-2 to TRBJ2-7; 9 positions agree with TRBD1. The CDR3 is 14 amino acids. CDR1 and CDR2 from the germline V gene are SGHTA and FQGNSA. Trimming removed 3 bases from V and 2 bases from J; junction bases left unmatched: 2. In DNA form, the CDR3 reads TGTGCCAGCAGCTTGGACAGGGGAACCTACGAGCAGTACTTC. This sequence encodes CASSLDRGTYEQYF.

This clone has just one count. The chain is built from TRBV18 and TRBJ1-1; no reliable D call. CDR1 and CDR2 from the germline V gene are KGHSH and LQKENI. V lost 3 bases to trimming and J lost 1 base, with 12 bases between them. The CDR3 length is 15 residues. The CDR3 DNA is TGTGCCAGCTCACCCTTAGAACGAACGAACACTGAAGCTTTCTTT. Encoded protein: CASSPLERTNTEAFF.

The chain joins TRBV4-1 to TRBJ2-3, with 12 positions matching TRBD2. Germline V CDR1 and CDR2: MGHRA, YSYEKL. The J segment lost 5 bases and the V segment lost 5 bases, leaving 8 bases of the junction unmatched. The length of the CDR3 is 16 residues. CDR3 sequence: CASSVRLAGELDTQYF. The CDR3 DNA reads TGCGCCAGCAGCGTACGACTAGCGGGAGAATTAGATACGCAGTATTTT.

The chain combines TRBV2 with TRBJ2-3; 8 bases map to TRBD1. Trimming removed 1 base from V and 4 bases from J; junction bases left unmatched: 7. CDR1 is SNHLY and CDR2 is FYNNEI in the germline V gene. The CDR3 loop spans 16 amino acids. CDR3: CASSEDVDRVADTQYF. CDR3 in DNA: TGTGCCAGCAGTGAAGACGTGGACAGGGTGGCAGATACGCAGTATTTT. Looking up the rest from reference TRBV2 and TRBJ2-3 gives the full variable domain: EPEVTQTPSHQVTQMGQEVILRCVPISNHLYFYWYRQILGQKVEFLVSFYNNEISEKSEIFDDQFSVERPDGSNFTLKIRSTKLEDSAMYFCASSEDVDRVADTQYFGPGTRLTVL.

This clone was counted a single time. The chain employs TRBV7-9 and TRBJ2-7; 11 bases match TRBD1. Germline lookup yields CDR1 SEHNR and CDR2 FQNEAQ (reference sequence). V lost 7 bases to trimming and J lost 4 bases; unmatched junction nucleotides: 12. The CDR3 spans 16 residues. The CDR3, as DNA: TGTGCCAGCAACTCGGGCCCTGGACAGGGGGCTTACGAGCAGTACTTC. It encodes CASNSGPGQGAYEQYF.

The chain uses TRBV18 and TRBJ2-7; no definite D call. Between the trimmed V and J ends, which lost 0 bases and 2 bases, there was a span of 11 bases. The CDR3 runs 15 residues. Germline loops: CDR1 KGHSH, CDR2 LQKENI. CDR3 sequence (DNA): TGTGCCAGCTCACCACCGAACGGGTTAACCTACGAGCAGTACTTC. It yields the protein CASSPPNGLTYEQYF. Full variable domain (remainder filled in from reference TRBV18 and TRBJ2-7): NAGVMQNPRHLVRRRGQEARLRCSPMKGHSHVYWYRQLPEEGLKFMVYLQKENIIDESGMPKERFSAEFPKEGPSILRIQQVVRGDSAAYFCASSPPNGLTYEQYFGPGTRLTVT.